These 19 T cell receptor beta chains share one sample of origin, sequenced in a study of CD8 T cells in Susac syndrome. Random hexamers primed reverse transcription of about 0.5 to 1 ug RNA. TCRdb re-analysed the immunoSEQ multiplex PCR reads in MiXCR, keeping a single row per CDR3 protein. The repertoire has about 130,000 distinct CDR3 sequences, 90% to 95% of them found once; the top ten carry approximately 0.12%. The sample comprised CD4+ T cells from PBMCs. These receptors were taken from a human donor in good health.

This chain joins TRBV5-1 and TRBJ2-2; either TRBD1 or TRBD2 may fit D (5 bases each). CDR3 length: 16 amino acids. V lost 0 bases to trimming and J lost 0 bases, with 9 bases between them. Germline assignment: CDR1 SGHRS and CDR2 YFSETQ. As DNA, the CDR3 is TGCGCCAGCAGCTTGGTTCAGGGAGCGAACACCGGGGAGCTGTTTTTT. Translated, it gives CASSLVQGANTGELFF.

CDR3 protein: CASSRDSYGYTF. For the CDR3, the DNA is TGTGCCAGCAGCCGGGACAGCTATGGCTACACCTTC. The J gene is TRBJ1-2, the V gene TRBV6-1; 7 bases align to TRBD1. The germline V gene encodes CDR1 MNHNS and CDR2 SASEGT. CDR3 length: 12 amino acids. V lost 6 bases, J lost 4 bases, and 2 bases stayed unmatched.

The chain joins TRBV29-1 to TRBJ1-2; 9 bases fit TRBD1. Trimming took 4 bases from V and 3 from J; bases not matched to a gene: 3. Germline V gene lookup returns CDR1 SQVTM and CDR2 ANQGSEA. This CDR3 has 13 amino acids. The CDR3 sequence: CSVGGQGYYGYTF. The CDR3 DNA reads as TGCAGCGTTGGGGGACAGGGTTACTATGGCTACACCTTC.

As DNA, the CDR3 is TGTGCCAGCACTAAAAGGGGACAGGGTAACTCCTACGAGCAGTACTTC. It specifies CASTKRGQGNSYEQYF. This chain uses TRBV6-1 with TRBJ2-7, with 9 bases that match TRBD1. Germline CDR1 reads MNHNS; CDR2 reads SASEGT. V shed 7 bases and J 0 bases; nucleotides not matched to a gene: 10. This CDR3 spans 16 amino acids.

The V and J genes are TRBV25-1 and TRBJ2-6; D might be TRBD1 or TRBD2, each matching 5 bases. V was pared by 3 bases and J by 8 bases, with 11 bases between. The CDR3 loop spans 14 amino acids. In germline, CDR1 is MGHDK, CDR2 SYGVNS. CDR3 in DNA: TGTGCCAGCAGTGACTCCTGGGGGACCAACGTCCTGACTTTC. Its translation is CASSDSWGTNVLTF.

This clonotype was observed a few times. The V and J genes are TRBV9 and TRBJ2-3, with D uncertain. Germline lookup yields CDR1 SGDLS and CDR2 YYNGEE. V dropped 4 bases and J dropped 6 bases, with 9 bases sitting between them. The CDR3 loop spans 12 amino acids. The CDR3 reads CASSPQADTQYF. The CDR3 DNA reads TGTGCCAGCAGCCCCCAAGCGGATACGCAGTATTTT.

The chain joins TRBV29-1 to TRBJ1-1; TRBD1 matches at 10 bases. Germline V CDR1 and CDR2: SQVTM, ANQGSEA. This CDR3 has 14 amino acids. V shed 0 bases and J 4 bases; nucleotides not matched to a gene: 2. The CDR3 bases are TGCAGCGTTGAAGAATGGACAGGGGGCACTGAAGCTTTCTTT. This sequence encodes CSVEEWTGGTEAFF.

For the CDR3, the DNA is TGTGCCAGCTCACAGGACCAGTTTAGCAATCAGCCCCAGCATTTT. Translation gives CASSQDQFSNQPQHF. The chain combines TRBV18 with TRBJ1-5; D gene uncertain. The CDR3 totals 15 residues. V was trimmed by 4 bases and J by 0 bases, leaving 10 bases between them. Looked up from germline, CDR1 is KGHSH and CDR2 is LQKENI.

This chain connects TRBV6-2 or TRBV6-3 to TRBJ1-1, with D hard to call. V lost 7 bases to trimming and J lost 4 bases, with 13 bases between them. CDR3 length equals 13 residues. From germline, CDR1 is MNHEY and CDR2 SVGEGT. CDR3 loop: CASKGGHLTEAFF. CDR3 bases: TGTGCCAGCAAGGGTGGGCATCTCACTGAAGCTTTCTTT.

The chain employs TRBV4-1 and TRBJ2-7; D might be TRBD2 (6 bases). The CDR3 runs to 16 residues. Germline V gives CDR1 MGHRA, CDR2 YSYEKL. The ends were cut back, 3 bases at V and 0 bases at J, with 15 bases in the middle. The CDR3 sequence: CASSQDSGVSSYEQYF. CDR3 nucleotide sequence: TGCGCCAGCAGCCAGGACTCGGGGGTGAGCTCCTACGAGCAGTACTTC.

This rearrangement joins TRBV19 to TRBJ1-3; 7 bases map to TRBD1. This CDR3 is 15 amino acids long. Unmatched junction bases numbered 9, after V lost 10 bases and J lost 0 bases. Germline V gene data show CDR1 as LNHDA and CDR2 as SQIVND (reference sequence). In nucleotides, the CDR3 is TGTGCCACCAAGGGACAGAAGTTCTCTGGAAACACCATATATTTT. Translated, it gives CATKGQKFSGNTIYF.

This clonotype has only one observation. V and J are TRBV3-1 and TRBJ1-2, with 7 positions matching TRBD1. This CDR3 is 16 amino acids long. J gave up 7 bases and V 3 bases, and 14 bases lay outside the gene matches. CDR1 is LGHDT and CDR2 is YNNKEL in the germline V gene (reference sequence). CDR3 nucleotide sequence: TGTGCCAGCAGCCAGTTGGACTCAACAGGGGAGCGTGGCTACACCTTC. It specifies CASSQLDSTGERGYTF.

V gene TRBV7-9 combines with J gene TRBJ1-4; 8 nucleotides align to TRBD1. The germline CDR1 and CDR2 sequences are SEHNR and FQNEAQ (reference sequence). CDR3 length: 16 amino acids. V dropped 5 bases and J dropped 2; count of bases not matched to a gene: 7. The CDR3 DNA sequence: TGTGCCAGCAGCCCCCGGACAGGGTTGACTAATGAAAAACTGTTTTTT. Protein product: CASSPRTGLTNEKLFF.

The gene calls are TRBV5-1 and TRBJ2-2; 9 nucleotides line up with TRBD1. V shed 4 bases and J 5 bases; nucleotides not matched to a gene: 12. This CDR3 has 17 residues. Germline loops: CDR1 SGHRS, CDR2 YFSETQ. CDR3 loop: CASSVRPGQGLTGELFF. DNA of the CDR3: TGCGCCAGCAGCGTCCGACCGGGACAGGGCTTGACCGGGGAGCTGTTTTTT.

This clonotype appeared a single time. Here the CDR3 reads CAISGGRAPYEQYF. The CDR3 bases are TGTGCCATCAGTGGAGGTAGGGCCCCCTACGAGCAGTACTTC. The V call is TRBV10-3, the J call TRBJ2-7; D not resolved. The CDR3 spans 14 residues. The V end lost 4 bases, the J end lost 2 bases, and 12 bases lay between the germline ends. Germline assignment: CDR1 ENHRY and CDR2 SYGVKD.

V usage is TRBV20-1 and J usage is TRBJ1-1, with D possibly TRBD1 on 6 matching bases. Per germline, CDR1 DFQATT and CDR2 SNEGSKA (reference sequence). The germline V and J ends were trimmed by 4 bases and 2 bases, with 17 bases remaining between them. This CDR3 is built from 15 residues. CDR3 in amino acids: CSATPPTGKNTEAFF. CDR3 in DNA: TGCAGTGCTACCCCCCCGACAGGCAAAAACACTGAAGCTTTCTTT.

The V gene is TRBV20-1, the J gene TRBJ2-4; D remains ambiguous. The V gene's germline CDR1 is DFQATT and CDR2 SNEGSKA (reference sequence). V was shortened by 1 base and J by 7 bases, with 11 bases between the two germline ends. This CDR3 comprises 13 residues. This chain's CDR3 is CSARVTARNIQYF. The DNA for the CDR3 is TGCAGTGCTAGAGTCACGGCGCGGAACATTCAGTACTTC.

This chain connects TRBV4-1 to TRBJ1-5; D gene uncertain. CDR1 is MGHRA and CDR2 is YSYEKL in the germline V gene. The CDR3 loop spans 18 amino acids. The ends were cut back, 2 bases at V and 0 bases at J, with 17 bases in the middle. In nucleotides, the CDR3 is TGCGCCAGCAGCCAACCTGACGACCCCACTGCTAGCAATCAGCCCCAGCATTTT. This sequence encodes CASSQPDDPTASNQPQHF.

V usage is TRBV6-1 and J usage is TRBJ1-4, with TRBD1 matching 8 bases. The length of the CDR3 is 15 residues. From germline, CDR1 is MNHNS and CDR2 SASEGT. The V and J ends lost 1 base and 10 bases, in that order; junction bases with no gene match: 8. CDR3 sequence (DNA): TGTGCCAGCAGTGAAGAAAGGCAGGGGGCAGGAAAACTGTTTTTT. Protein sequence: CASSEERQGAGKLFF.